The T cell receptor beta chain under discussion was sequenced for a study of blood T cell repertoires in COVID-19. Turning to the study itself: The United States, Italy and Spain supplied acute and convalescent COVID-19 samples.

The CDR3 consists of 13 residues. V was pared by 6 bases and J by 7 bases, with 12 bases between. In terms of age and location, participants ranged from roughly 18 to 100 years and lived in 24 US areas. Assay: immunoSEQ multiplex PCR; the TCRdb copy retains only in-frame clones and omits some. Counted here are a few hundred thousand clones, around nine tenths occurring once; the ten biggest clones make up roughly 2.9%. The sequence was obtained from a woman in her forties or fifties who had been exposed to COVID-19. The V and J genes are TRBV12-3 or TRBV12-4 and TRBJ1-4; D may be TRBD1 (6 bases). The sample taken for sequencing was PBMCs or T cells enriched from blood (not recorded which). The CDR3 region is CASRNRVGEKLFF. In nucleotides, the CDR3 is TGTGCCAGCAGGAACAGGGTTGGTGAAAAACTGTTTTTT.